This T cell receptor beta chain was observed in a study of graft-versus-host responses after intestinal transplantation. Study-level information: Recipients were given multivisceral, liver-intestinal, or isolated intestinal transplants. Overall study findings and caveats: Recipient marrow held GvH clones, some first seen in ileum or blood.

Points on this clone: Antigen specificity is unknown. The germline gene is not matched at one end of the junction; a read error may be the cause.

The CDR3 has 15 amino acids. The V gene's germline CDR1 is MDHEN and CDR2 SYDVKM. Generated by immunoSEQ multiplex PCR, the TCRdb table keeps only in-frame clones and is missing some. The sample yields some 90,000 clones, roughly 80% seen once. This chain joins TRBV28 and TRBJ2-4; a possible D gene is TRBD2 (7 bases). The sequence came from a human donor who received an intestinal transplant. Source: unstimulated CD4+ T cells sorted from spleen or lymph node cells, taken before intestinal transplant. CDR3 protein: CAGSTTGLGKNIQYF. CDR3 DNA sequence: TGTGCCGGCAGTACGACAGGACTAGGCAAAAACATTCAGTACTTC.